The clone carrying this T cell receptor beta chain was seen more than once but under ten times. Its antigen remains unidentified. This entry is derived from a study of tumor-infiltrating lymphocytes in primary liver carcinoma. Looking at the study overall: Regardless of tissue type, samples showed similar yields of roughly 3.5 to 7.13 million productive TCRbeta reads.

Notes on the study in general: The study found a significantly higher top-250-clone fraction in tumors than in blood (p = 0.039).

From roughly 500 ng total RNA, TCR beta cDNA was generated with a primer in the constant region. ARM-PCR, slightly modified, supplied the TCR beta libraries through three nested multiplex PCR rounds. Via MiXCR, TCRdb re-called the multiplex PCR reads, giving one row per CDR3 protein. The sample records about 43,000 distinct CDR3 sequences, about three quarters being singletons. Scientists recovered RNA and DNA together from roughly 20-30 mg of unsorted bulk tissue. Surgeons treated the primary liver carcinoma of the patients by surgical resection. Sequencing input: liver tumor tissue from sampling region 2. As to subset: tumor region T2, inferior pole. The receptor was isolated from a man aged 40-49 years with primary liver carcinoma and hepatitis B virus infection.

In DNA form, the CDR3 reads TGTGCCAGCAGCCCCCGGGGGGCGCCGACCAAAAACATTCAGTACTTC. It translates to CASSPRGAPTKNIQYF. This chain connects TRBV11-2 to TRBJ2-4, with a possible D match to TRBD2 (7 bases). The V end lost 5 bases, the J end lost 2 bases, and 16 bases lay between the germline ends. CDR1 is SGHAT and CDR2 is FQNNGV in the germline V gene. The CDR3 has 16 residues.